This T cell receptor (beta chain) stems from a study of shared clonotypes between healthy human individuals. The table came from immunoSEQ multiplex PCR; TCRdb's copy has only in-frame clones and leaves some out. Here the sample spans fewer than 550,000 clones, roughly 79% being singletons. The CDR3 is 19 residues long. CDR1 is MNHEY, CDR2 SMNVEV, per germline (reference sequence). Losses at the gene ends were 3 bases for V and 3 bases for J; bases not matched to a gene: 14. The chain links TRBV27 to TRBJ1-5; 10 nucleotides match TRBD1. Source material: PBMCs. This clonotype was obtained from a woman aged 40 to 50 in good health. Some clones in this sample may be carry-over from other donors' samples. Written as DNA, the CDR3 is TGTGCCAGCAGTTTCTCCGGGACAGGGGAGGGTTTTGTCAATCAGCCCCAGCATTTT. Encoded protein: CASSFSGTGEGFVNQPQHF.